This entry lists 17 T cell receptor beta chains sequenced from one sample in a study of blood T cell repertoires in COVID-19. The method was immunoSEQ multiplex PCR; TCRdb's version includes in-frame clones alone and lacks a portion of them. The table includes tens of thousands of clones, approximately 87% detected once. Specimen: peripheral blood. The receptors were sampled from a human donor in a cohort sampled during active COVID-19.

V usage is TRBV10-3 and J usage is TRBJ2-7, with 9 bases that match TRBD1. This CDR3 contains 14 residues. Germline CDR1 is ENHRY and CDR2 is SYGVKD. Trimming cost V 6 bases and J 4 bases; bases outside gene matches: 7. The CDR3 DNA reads TGTGCCATCAGATCGGACAGGGGAGAGTACGAGCAGTACTTC. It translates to CAIRSDRGEYEQYF.

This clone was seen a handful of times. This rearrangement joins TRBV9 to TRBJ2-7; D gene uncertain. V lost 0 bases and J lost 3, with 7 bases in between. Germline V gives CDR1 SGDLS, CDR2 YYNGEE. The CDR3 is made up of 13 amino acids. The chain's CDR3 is CASSVGGSYEQYF. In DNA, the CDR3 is TGTGCCAGCAGCGTAGGTGGCAGCTACGAGCAGTACTTC.

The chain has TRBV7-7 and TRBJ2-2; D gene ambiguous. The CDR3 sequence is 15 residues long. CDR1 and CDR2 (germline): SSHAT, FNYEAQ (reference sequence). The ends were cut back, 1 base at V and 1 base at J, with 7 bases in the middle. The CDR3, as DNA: TGTGCCAGCAGCTTAGGCAGTAAGAACACCGGGGAGCTGTTTTTT. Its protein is CASSLGSKNTGELFF.

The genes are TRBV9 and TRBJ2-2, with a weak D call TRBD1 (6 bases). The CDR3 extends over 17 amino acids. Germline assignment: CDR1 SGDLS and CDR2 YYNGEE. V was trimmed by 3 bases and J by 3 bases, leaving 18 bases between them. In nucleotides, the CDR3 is TGTGCCAGCAGCGCCCGTCAGGGGCAGGGGTACACCGGGGAGCTGTTTTTT. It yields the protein CASSARQGQGYTGELFF.

The CDR3 nucleotides read TGTGCCAGCCCACCCCCAGGGATCCCCTACGAGCAGTACTTC. This sequence encodes CASPPPGIPYEQYF. The J gene is TRBJ2-7, the V gene TRBV27; perhaps TRBD1 as D (5 bases). CDR3 size: 14 residues. Between the trimmed V and J ends, which lost 8 bases and 2 bases, there was a span of 16 bases. From germline, CDR1 is MNHEY and CDR2 SMNVEV (reference sequence).

CDR3 sequence: CASSKDREGNTEAFF. As DNA, the CDR3 is TGCGCCAGCAGCAAGGACAGGGAAGGGAACACTGAAGCTTTCTTT. V is TRBV5-1 and J is TRBJ1-1; TRBD1 matches at 8 bases. Losses at the gene ends were 4 bases for V and 1 base for J; bases not matched to a gene: 6. This CDR3 is built from 15 residues. Germline V CDR1 and CDR2: SGHRS, YFSETQ. The complete variable domain, with remaining parts taken from reference TRBV5-1 and TRBJ1-1, reads KAGVTQTPRYLIKTRGQQVTLSCSPISGHRSVSWYQQTPGQGLQFLFEYFSETQRNKGNFPGRFSGRQFSNSRSEMNVSTLELGDSALYLCASSKDREGNTEAFFGQGTRLTVV.

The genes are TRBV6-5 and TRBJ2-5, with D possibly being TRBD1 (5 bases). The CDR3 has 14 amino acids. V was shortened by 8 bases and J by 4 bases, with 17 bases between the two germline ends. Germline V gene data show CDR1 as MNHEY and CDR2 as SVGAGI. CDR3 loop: CASQWGPSGETQYF. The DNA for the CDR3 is TGTGCCAGCCAGTGGGGCCCCTCGGGAGAGACCCAGTACTTC.

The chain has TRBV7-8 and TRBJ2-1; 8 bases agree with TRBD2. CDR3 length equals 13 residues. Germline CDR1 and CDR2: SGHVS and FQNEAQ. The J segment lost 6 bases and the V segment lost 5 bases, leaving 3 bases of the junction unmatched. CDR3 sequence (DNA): TGTGCCAGCAGCGTCACTAGCGGCAATGAGCAGTTCTTC. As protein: CASSVTSGNEQFF.

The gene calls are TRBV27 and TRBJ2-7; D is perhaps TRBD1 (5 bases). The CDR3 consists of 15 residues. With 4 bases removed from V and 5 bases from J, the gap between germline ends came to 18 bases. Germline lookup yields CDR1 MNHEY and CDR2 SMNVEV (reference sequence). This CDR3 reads CASSSWGSGSHEQYF. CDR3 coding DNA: TGTGCCAGCAGTTCATGGGGTTCAGGGTCCCACGAGCAGTACTTC.

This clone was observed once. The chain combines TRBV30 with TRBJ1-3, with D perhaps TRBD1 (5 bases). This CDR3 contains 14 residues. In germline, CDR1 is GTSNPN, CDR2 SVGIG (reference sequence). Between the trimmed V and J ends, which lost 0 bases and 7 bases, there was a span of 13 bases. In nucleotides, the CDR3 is TGTGCCTGGAGTGTACGGGGCGGGGAGAACACCATATATTTT. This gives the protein CAWSVRGGENTIYF. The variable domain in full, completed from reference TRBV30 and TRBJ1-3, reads SQTIHQWPATLVQPVGSPLSLECTVEGTSNPNLYWYRQAAGRGLQLLFYSVGIGQISSEVPQNLSASRPQDRQFILSSKKLLLSDSGFYLCAWSVRGGENTIYFGEGSWLTVV.

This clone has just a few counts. The CDR3 nucleotides read TGTGCCAGCAGCCGGGACAGGCTCTACGAGCAGTACTTC. Amino acid sequence: CASSRDRLYEQYF. The chain is built from TRBV5-8 and TRBJ2-7, with 8 positions matching TRBD1. V dropped 4 bases and J dropped 3; count of bases not matched to a gene: 3. The CDR3 length is 13 residues. Per germline, CDR1 SGHTS and CDR2 YDEGEE.

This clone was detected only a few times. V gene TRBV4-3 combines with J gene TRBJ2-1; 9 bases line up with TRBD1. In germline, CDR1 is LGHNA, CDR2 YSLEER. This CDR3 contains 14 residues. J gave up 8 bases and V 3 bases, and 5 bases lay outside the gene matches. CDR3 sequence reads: CASSQGQGPYEQFF. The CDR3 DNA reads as TGCGCCAGCAGCCAGGGACAGGGACCGTATGAGCAGTTCTTC.

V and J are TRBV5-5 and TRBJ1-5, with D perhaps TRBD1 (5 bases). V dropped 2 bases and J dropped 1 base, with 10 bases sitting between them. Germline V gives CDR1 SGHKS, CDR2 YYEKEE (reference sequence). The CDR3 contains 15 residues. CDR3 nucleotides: TGTGCCAGCAGCTTAGGCAGGACAAGCAATCAGCCCCAGCATTTT. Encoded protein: CASSLGRTSNQPQHF.

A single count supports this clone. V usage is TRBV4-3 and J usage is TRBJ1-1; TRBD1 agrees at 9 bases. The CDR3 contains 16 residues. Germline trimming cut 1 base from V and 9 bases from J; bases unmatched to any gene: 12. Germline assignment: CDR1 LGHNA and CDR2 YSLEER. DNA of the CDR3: TGCGCCAGCAGCCAAGCATGGTCCGGGACAGGGACGAAAGCTTTCTTT. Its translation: CASSQAWSGTGTKAFF.

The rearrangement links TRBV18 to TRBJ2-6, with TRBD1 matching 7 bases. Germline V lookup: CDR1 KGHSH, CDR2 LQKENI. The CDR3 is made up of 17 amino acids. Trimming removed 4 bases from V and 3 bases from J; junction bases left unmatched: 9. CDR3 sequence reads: CASSLPRGHYGANVLTF. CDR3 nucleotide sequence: TGTGCCAGCTCACTACCAAGGGGGCATTATGGGGCCAACGTCCTGACTTTC.

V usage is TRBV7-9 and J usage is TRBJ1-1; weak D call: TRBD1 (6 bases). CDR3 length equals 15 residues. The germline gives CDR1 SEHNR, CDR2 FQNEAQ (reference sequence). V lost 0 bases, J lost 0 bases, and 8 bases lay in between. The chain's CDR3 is CASSLARGVNTEAFF. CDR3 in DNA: TGTGCCAGCAGCTTAGCCAGGGGTGTGAACACTGAAGCTTTCTTT.

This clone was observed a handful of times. Here the CDR3 reads CASSLAVPSTEAFF. CDR3 nucleotide sequence: TGTGCCAGCAGCTTAGCCGTGCCGAGCACTGAAGCTTTCTTT. The chain is built from TRBV7-8 and TRBJ1-1; D ambiguous. V was clipped by 0 bases and J by 4 bases, with 9 bases between them. From germline, CDR1 is SGHVS and CDR2 FQNEAQ. The CDR3 contains 14 residues.